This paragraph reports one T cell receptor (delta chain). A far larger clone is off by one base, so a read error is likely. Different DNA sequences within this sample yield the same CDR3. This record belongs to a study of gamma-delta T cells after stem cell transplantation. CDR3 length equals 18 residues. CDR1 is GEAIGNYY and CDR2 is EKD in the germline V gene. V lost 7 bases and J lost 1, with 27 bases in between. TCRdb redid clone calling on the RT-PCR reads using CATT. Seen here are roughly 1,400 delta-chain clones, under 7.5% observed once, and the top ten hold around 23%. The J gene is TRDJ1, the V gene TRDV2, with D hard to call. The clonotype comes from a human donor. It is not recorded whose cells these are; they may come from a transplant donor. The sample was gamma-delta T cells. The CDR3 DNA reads TGTGCCTGCGACGAGGTCGCTACGGGTGCTTCTGGCACCGATAAACTCATCTTT. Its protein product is CACDEVATGASGTDKLIF.